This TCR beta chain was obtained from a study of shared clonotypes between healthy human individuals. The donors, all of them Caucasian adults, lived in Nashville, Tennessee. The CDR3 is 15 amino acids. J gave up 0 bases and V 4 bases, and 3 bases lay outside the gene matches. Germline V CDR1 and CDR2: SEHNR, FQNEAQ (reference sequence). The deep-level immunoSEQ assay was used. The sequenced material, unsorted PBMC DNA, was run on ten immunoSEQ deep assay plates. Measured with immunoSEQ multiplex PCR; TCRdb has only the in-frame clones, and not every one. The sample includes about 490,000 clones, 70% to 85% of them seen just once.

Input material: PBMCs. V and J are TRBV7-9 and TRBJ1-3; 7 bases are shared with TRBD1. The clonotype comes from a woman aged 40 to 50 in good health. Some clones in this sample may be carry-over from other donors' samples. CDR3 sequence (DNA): TGTGCCAGCAGCTCTTGGGACAGCTCTGGAAACACCATATATTTT. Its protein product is CASSSWDSSGNTIYF.